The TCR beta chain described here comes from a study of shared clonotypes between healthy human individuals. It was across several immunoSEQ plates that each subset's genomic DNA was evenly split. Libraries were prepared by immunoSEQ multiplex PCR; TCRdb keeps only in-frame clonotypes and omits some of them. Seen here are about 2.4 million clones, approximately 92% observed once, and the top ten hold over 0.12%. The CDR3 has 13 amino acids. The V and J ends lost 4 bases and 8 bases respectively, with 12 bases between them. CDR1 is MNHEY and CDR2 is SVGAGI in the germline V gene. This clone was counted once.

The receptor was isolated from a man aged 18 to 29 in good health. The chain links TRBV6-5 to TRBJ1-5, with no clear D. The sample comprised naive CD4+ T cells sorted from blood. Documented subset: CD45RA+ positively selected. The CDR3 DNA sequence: TGTGCCAGCAGTTTTACCACAAAGGAGCCCCAGCATTTT. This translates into CASSFTTKEPQHF.